The rows below give T cell receptor beta chains drawn from one sample of a study of cytomegalovirus exposure and HLA in healthy donors. Clones were read by immunoSEQ multiplex PCR, and TCRdb kept only the in-frame ones, dropping some. The sample records more than 300,000 clones, about nine tenths being singletons. The material sequenced was PBMCs. The receptors stem from a woman in her late teens or twenties in good health and CMV-seronegative. CDR3s leave out the opening cysteine and the closing phenylalanine or tryptophan.

>TRBV16
ASHEGTGVTGELF
>TRBV6-1
ASSLSGSPYNEQF
>TRBV19
ASSIEPRTGLYGYT
>TRBV28
ASSFGRDYEQY
>TRBV6-5
ASTTGQPDTQY
>TRBV7-6
ASSLSAADTQY
>TRBV7-2
ASRRGGAVSYEQY
>TRBV19
ASTNRAGVGYEQY
>TRBV18
ASSPLGGDYNEQF
>TRBV7-2
ASSPGLVVHEQF
>TRBV27
ASSRWTSGEETQY
>TRBV28
ASSLDSLPQPQH
>TRBV7-2
ASSLGVSTEREKLF
>TRBV5-1
ASSLAPRTGGYTEAF
>TRBV7-9
ASSPYQVGSTYEQY
>TRBV2
ASSSPLAEGNNEQF
>TRBV7-8
ASSFRLAGGSSYNEQF
>TRBV5-1
ASSLASQSTDTQY
>TRBV19
ASRLAGETDEQF
>TRBV5-6
ASTIQGAWYGYT
>TRBV6-5
ASSYSGTGIDEQF
>TRBV7-9
ASSLVQGTNTEAF
>TRBV23-1
ASSRTGVNQPQH
>TRBV14
ASSPRSGAYGYT
>TRBV4-1
ASSQEQGLSTEAF
>TRBV28
ASSSLRDRVSGANVLT
>TRBV7-3
ASSLGSSGKYEQY
>TRBV5-1
ASGWGGTEAF
>TRBV6-6
ASSPRLASSYEQY
>TRBV27
ASSLGGTNYGYT
>TRBV4-1
ASSQSELAGYNEQF
>TRBV15
ATSRRDSLEQY
>TRBV5-1
ASRPGTSGNYEQY
>TRBV2
ASSHAFADTSWDEQF
>TRBV20-1
SAPRGTQY
>TRBV2
ASTRTRWAGELF
>TRBV27
ASSLTSARETQY
>TRBV7-9
ASSLEGAGGNQPQH
>TRBV5-1
ASRVGQGGSDARETQY
>TRBV6-6
ASSYSVDGYT
>TRBV7-8
ASSLEGGTSYEQY
>TRBV27
ASSHKTSGRTSTQY
>TRBV2
ASSEAGGPIDTQY
>TRBV13
ASSFARDSNYEQY
>TRBV5-4
ASSSRTGTVEQY
>TRBV2
ASSEWDRANNEQF
>TRBV5-1
ASSLEGTRQF
>TRBV7-8
ASSLSVQGGTDTQY